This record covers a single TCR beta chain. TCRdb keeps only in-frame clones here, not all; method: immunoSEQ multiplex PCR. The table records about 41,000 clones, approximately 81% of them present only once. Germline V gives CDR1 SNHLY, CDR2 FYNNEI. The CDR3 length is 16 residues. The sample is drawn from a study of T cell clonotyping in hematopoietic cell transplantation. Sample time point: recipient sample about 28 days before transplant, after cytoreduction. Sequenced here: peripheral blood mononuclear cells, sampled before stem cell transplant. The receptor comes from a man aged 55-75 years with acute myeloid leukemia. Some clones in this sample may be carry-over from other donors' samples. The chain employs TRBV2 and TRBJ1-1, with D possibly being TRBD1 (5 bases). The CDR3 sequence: CASKGEGPNLNTEAFF. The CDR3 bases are TGTGCTAGTAAGGGCGAGGGACCTAATCTGAACACTGAAGCTTTCTTT.